This is a list of T cell receptor beta chains from one sample in a study of T cell changes during pregnancy in multiple sclerosis. Some clones are missing from TCRdb's copy, which holds only in-frame ones; the method was immunoSEQ multiplex PCR. The data contain some 100,000 clones, 94% of them singletons. Specimen: peripheral blood, collected before pregnancy. The origin of the receptors is a female donor with multiple sclerosis, enrolled in a pregnancy study. The CDR3 runs from the conserved cysteine through the conserved F or W. The D gene is left open where the match is weak. Some rows have no size entry. The others give once, few or many, or a class for an expanded clone.

CDR3aa: CASQRRYSYEQYF
CDR3nt: TGTGCCAGTCAGCGGAGGTACTCCTACGAGCAGTACTTC
d_gene: .
v_gene: TRBV19
abundance: .
j_gene: TRBJ2-7

CDR3aa: CASSHHGKGLRAEAFF
CDR3nt: TGCGCCAGCAGCCACCATGGCAAGGGGTTAAGGGCTGAAGCTTTCTTT
d_gene: .
v_gene: TRBV4-1
abundance: once
j_gene: TRBJ1-1

CDR3aa: CASSYNPLNTEAFF
CDR3nt: TGTGCCAGCAGTTACAATCCTTTGAACACTGAAGCTTTCTTT
d_gene: .
v_gene: TRBV13
abundance: .
j_gene: TRBJ1-1

CDR3aa: CASSLVAGGPYEQFF
CDR3nt: TGTGCCAGCAGCCTCGTAGCGGGAGGGCCCTATGAGCAGTTCTTC
d_gene: TRBD2
v_gene: TRBV7-9
abundance: .
j_gene: TRBJ2-1

CDR3aa: CASSPYTGSSYNEQFF
CDR3nt: TGTGCCAGCAGCCCCTATACAGGGAGTTCCTACAATGAGCAGTTCTTC
d_gene: .
v_gene: TRBV28
abundance: .
j_gene: TRBJ2-1

CDR3aa: CASRTGQVYEQYF
CDR3nt: TGTGCCAGCAGAACGGGACAGGTCTACGAGCAGTACTTC
d_gene: TRBD1
v_gene: TRBV28
abundance: .
j_gene: TRBJ2-7

CDR3aa: CASSVTSASTDTQYF
CDR3nt: TGCGCCAGCAGTGTTACTAGCGCGAGCACAGATACGCAGTATTTT
d_gene: TRBD2
v_gene: TRBV10-2
abundance: .
j_gene: TRBJ2-3

CDR3aa: CASRASANYGYTF
CDR3nt: TGTGCCAGCCGAGCGAGCGCTAACTATGGCTACACCTTC
d_gene: .
v_gene: TRBV19
abundance: .
j_gene: TRBJ1-2

CDR3aa: CASSERQGAFSNQPQHF
CDR3nt: TGTGCCAGCAGTGAGAGGCAGGGGGCCTTCAGCAATCAGCCCCAGCATTTT
d_gene: TRBD1
v_gene: TRBV2
abundance: .
j_gene: TRBJ1-5

CDR3aa: CASSSRLAGGIYNEQFF
CDR3nt: TGCGCCAGCAGCTCCCGACTAGCGGGAGGTATCTACAATGAGCAGTTCTTC
d_gene: TRBD2
v_gene: TRBV5-1
abundance: .
j_gene: TRBJ2-1

CDR3aa: CASSPDRENTEAFF
CDR3nt: TGTGCCAGCAGTCCGGACAGGGAGAACACTGAAGCTTTCTTT
d_gene: TRBD1
v_gene: TRBV7-2
abundance: .
j_gene: TRBJ1-1

CDR3aa: CASSSTGTGENIQYF
CDR3nt: TGTGCCAGCAGCTCGACCGGGACAGGAGAAAACATTCAGTACTTC
d_gene: TRBD1
v_gene: TRBV5-4
abundance: .
j_gene: TRBJ2-4

CDR3aa: CASSMGTGVGEDTDTQYF
CDR3nt: TGTGCCAGTAGTATGGGGACAGGGGTAGGAGAGGACACAGATACGCAGTATTTT
d_gene: TRBD1
v_gene: TRBV19
abundance: .
j_gene: TRBJ2-3

CDR3aa: CASTKDRGHGYTF
CDR3nt: TGTGCCAGCACCAAAGACAGGGGCCATGGCTACACCTTC
d_gene: TRBD1
v_gene: TRBV6-5
abundance: .
j_gene: TRBJ1-2

CDR3aa: CASSSTAGRYNEQFF
CDR3nt: TGTGCCAGCAGCTCGACGGCGGGGCGATACAATGAGCAGTTCTTC
d_gene: .
v_gene: TRBV7-9
abundance: .
j_gene: TRBJ2-1

CDR3aa: CASSLRPYEQYF
CDR3nt: TGTGCCAGCAGCTTGAGGCCCTACGAGCAGTACTTC
d_gene: .
v_gene: TRBV7-9
abundance: .
j_gene: TRBJ2-7

CDR3aa: CASSTPWDTAYEQYF
CDR3nt: TGTGCCAGCAGCACGCCGTGGGACACCGCCTACGAGCAGTACTTC
d_gene: .
v_gene: TRBV7-6
abundance: .
j_gene: TRBJ2-7

CDR3aa: CASTTPGRPEAFF
CDR3nt: TGTGCCAGCACCACACCAGGGAGGCCTGAAGCTTTCTTT
d_gene: .
v_gene: TRBV2
abundance: .
j_gene: TRBJ1-1

CDR3aa: CASSSRVSDGANVLTF
CDR3nt: TGTGCCAGCAGTTCCAGGGTTAGTGACGGGGCCAACGTCCTGACTTTC
d_gene: .
v_gene: TRBV5-4
abundance: .
j_gene: TRBJ2-6

CDR3aa: CASSLGQENYGYTF
CDR3nt: TGTGCCAGCAGCTTAGGACAGGAGAACTATGGCTACACCTTC
d_gene: TRBD1
v_gene: TRBV5-4
abundance: .
j_gene: TRBJ1-2

CDR3aa: CAWSVLGTGADTQYF
CDR3nt: TGTGCCTGGAGTGTTTTAGGGACAGGGGCAGATACGCAGTATTTT
d_gene: TRBD1
v_gene: TRBV30
abundance: .
j_gene: TRBJ2-3

CDR3aa: CASSQQRGWQTQYF
CDR3nt: TGTGCCAGCAGCCAACAGCGGGGGTGGCAGACCCAGTACTTC
d_gene: TRBD2
v_gene: TRBV14
abundance: .
j_gene: TRBJ2-5

CDR3aa: CASSQAQGDYGYTF
CDR3nt: TGTGCCAGCAGCCAAGCACAGGGGGACTATGGCTACACCTTC
d_gene: TRBD1
v_gene: TRBV4-2
abundance: .
j_gene: TRBJ1-2

CDR3aa: CASRAQIGDGETQYF
CDR3nt: TGTGCCAGCAGAGCACAAATAGGGGATGGGGAGACCCAGTACTTC
d_gene: .
v_gene: TRBV27
abundance: .
j_gene: TRBJ2-5

CDR3aa: CASRGLAGAREQFF
CDR3nt: TGTGCCAGCAGAGGACTAGCGGGAGCGCGTGAGCAGTTCTTC
d_gene: TRBD2
v_gene: TRBV25-1
abundance: once
j_gene: TRBJ2-1

CDR3aa: CASSLGGRWYEQYF
CDR3nt: TGTGCCAGCAGCTTGGGCGGGAGGTGGTACGAGCAGTACTTC
d_gene: TRBD2
v_gene: TRBV5-4
abundance: .
j_gene: TRBJ2-7

CDR3aa: CASSGDRGRQPQHF
CDR3nt: TGTGCCAGCAGTGGGGACAGGGGACGACAGCCCCAGCATTTT
d_gene: TRBD1
v_gene: TRBV6-1
abundance: .
j_gene: TRBJ1-5

CDR3aa: CASSQGSGGEKLFF
CDR3nt: TGTGCCAGCAGCCAGGGATCTGGGGGGGAAAAACTGTTTTTT
d_gene: .
v_gene: TRBV7-7
abundance: .
j_gene: TRBJ1-4

CDR3aa: CAWTPGQLDEQYF
CDR3nt: TGTGCCTGGACGCCGGGACAACTGGACGAGCAGTACTTC
d_gene: .
v_gene: TRBV30
abundance: .
j_gene: TRBJ2-7

CDR3aa: CASSYSGGIMNTEAFF
CDR3nt: TGTGCCAGCAGTTACTCCGGCGGCATAATGAACACTGAAGCTTTCTTT
d_gene: .
v_gene: TRBV6-5
abundance: .
j_gene: TRBJ1-1

CDR3aa: CASSLASGSTDTQYF
CDR3nt: TGTGCCAGCAGCTTAGCTAGCGGGAGCACAGATACGCAGTATTTT
d_gene: TRBD2
v_gene: TRBV7-2
abundance: once
j_gene: TRBJ2-3

CDR3aa: CASSLIQGIRTEAFF
CDR3nt: TGTGCCAGTAGCCTAATACAGGGAATACGCACTGAAGCTTTCTTT
d_gene: .
v_gene: TRBV19
abundance: .
j_gene: TRBJ1-1

CDR3aa: CASSPGTGGHGYTF
CDR3nt: TGTGCCAGCAGTCCCGGGACAGGGGGACATGGCTACACCTTC
d_gene: TRBD1
v_gene: TRBV11-2
abundance: once
j_gene: TRBJ1-2

CDR3aa: CASSPLAGGKNEQFF
CDR3nt: TGTGCCAGCAGCCCCCTAGCGGGAGGGAAAAATGAGCAGTTCTTC
d_gene: TRBD2
v_gene: TRBV9
abundance: .
j_gene: TRBJ2-1

CDR3aa: CASSVGSREYEQYF
CDR3nt: TGTGCCAGCAGCGTAGGATCGCGGGAGTACGAGCAGTACTTC
d_gene: TRBD2
v_gene: TRBV9
abundance: .
j_gene: TRBJ2-7

CDR3aa: CASSLRGTGSTGANVLTF
CDR3nt: TGTGCCAGCAGCTTAAGGGGGACAGGGTCCACTGGGGCCAACGTCCTGACTTTC
d_gene: TRBD1
v_gene: TRBV7-2
abundance: .
j_gene: TRBJ2-6

CDR3aa: CASSSPGQRHYGYTF
CDR3nt: TGTGCCAGCAGTTCTCCGGGACAGCGACACTATGGCTACACCTTC
d_gene: TRBD1
v_gene: TRBV6-5
abundance: .
j_gene: TRBJ1-2

CDR3aa: CSVDTGGSGANVLTF
CDR3nt: TGCAGCGTTGATACAGGGGGATCGGGGGCCAACGTCCTGACTTTC
d_gene: TRBD1
v_gene: TRBV29-1
abundance: once
j_gene: TRBJ2-6

CDR3aa: CASRGTGVNEQFF
CDR3nt: TGTGCCAGCAGGGGGACAGGGGTCAATGAGCAGTTCTTC
d_gene: TRBD1
v_gene: TRBV9
abundance: .
j_gene: TRBJ2-1

CDR3aa: CACRGLGNSPLHF
CDR3nt: TGTGCCTGCAGGGGGCTGGGTAATTCACCCCTCCACTTT
d_gene: TRBD1
v_gene: TRBV30
abundance: .
j_gene: TRBJ1-6

CDR3aa: CASSFGLIETQYF
CDR3nt: TGTGCCAGCAGCTTCGGACTCATTGAGACCCAGTACTTC
d_gene: .
v_gene: TRBV5-4
abundance: once
j_gene: TRBJ2-5